These 4 T cell receptor beta chains came from one sample sequenced in a study of blood T cell repertoires in COVID-19. Repertoires were generated with immunoSEQ multiplex PCR, while TCRdb's copy carries only in-frame clones and drops some. The sample includes some 200,000 clones, roughly 90% of them seen just once. Material: PBMCs or T cells enriched from blood (not recorded which). The receptor source for this set is a woman aged 40 to 50 with acute COVID-19.

The gene calls are TRBV5-6 and TRBJ1-5, with D perhaps TRBD1 (6 bases). The CDR3 is 14 amino acids. Looked up from germline, CDR1 is SGHDT and CDR2 is YYEEEE. V dropped 5 bases and J dropped 3 bases, with 12 bases sitting between them. DNA of the CDR3: TGTGCCAGCAGTTTTGGACAGTCCAATCAGCCCCAGCATTTT. Amino acids: CASSFGQSNQPQHF. The full variable domain, with the rest looked up from reference TRBV5-6 and TRBJ1-5, is DAGVTQSPTHLIKTRGQQVTLRCSPKSGHDTVSWYQQALGQGPQFIFQYYEEEERQRGNFPDRFSGHQFPNYSSELNVNALLLGDSALYLCASSFGQSNQPQHFGDGTRLSIL.

J is TRBJ2-5 and V is TRBV3-1 (or the pseudogene TRBV3-2); 9 bases match TRBD2. The trim removed 3 bases at V and 3 bases at J, leaving 2 bases unmatched. CDR1 is LGHDT and CDR2 is YNNKEL in the germline V gene (reference sequence). CDR3 length: 14 amino acids. The CDR3 sequence: CASSHVAGEETQYF. CDR3 bases: TGTGCCAGCAGCCATGTAGCGGGGGAAGAGACCCAGTACTTC.

A word on this clone: This specimen includes other DNA sequences encoding the same CDR3. The chain employs TRBV7-2 and TRBJ1-1, with 7 bases aligning to TRBD1. CDR1 is SGHTA, CDR2 FQGNSA, per germline. Germline trimming cut 3 bases from V and 1 base from J; bases unmatched to any gene: 2. The CDR3 covers 14 residues. The CDR3 DNA is TGTGCCAGCAGCTTGAGACAGGGGAACACTGAAGCTTTCTTT. Protein product: CASSLRQGNTEAFF.

The chain joins TRBV6-1 to TRBJ1-2, with 10 bases identical to TRBD1. CDR3 length: 13 residues. Germline CDR1 reads MNHNS; CDR2 reads SASEGT. V was pared by 3 bases and J by 7 bases, with 2 bases of the junction left unmatched. CDR3 in amino acids: CASSETGGLGYTF. The CDR3 DNA reads TGTGCCAGCAGTGAGACAGGGGGCCTTGGCTACACCTTC.